These 22 T cell receptor beta chains were all obtained from the same sample, sequenced in a study of CD8 T cells in ankylosing spondylitis. For these receptors, no antigen is known. Study results and caveats: Characteristic, it appeared, of ankylosing spondylitis blood was a TCR beta motif of eight or nine highly homologous variants.

From the 5' RACE reads, TCRdb called clonotypes with MiXCR, one entry per CDR3 protein. Here the sample spans over 700,000 distinct CDR3 sequences, roughly 20% being singletons. Sequencing input: blood, either unsorted or a sorted T cell fraction (not recorded which). The receptors stem from a male donor with ankylosing spondylitis.

The chain is built from TRBV12-3 or TRBV12-4 and TRBJ2-1; D is possibly TRBD2 (5 bases). Trimming took 3 bases from V and 4 from J, leaving 13 bases between them. This CDR3 has 15 amino acids. CDR3 sequence reads: CASSFDYSLYNEQFF. The CDR3 bases are TGTGCCAGCAGTTTTGACTACAGCCTTTACAATGAGCAGTTCTTC.

The chain employs TRBV5-1 and TRBJ2-1, with a possible D match to TRBD2 (6 bases). The CDR3 is 14 residues long. V was clipped by 3 bases and J by 4 bases, with 11 bases between them. Germline V gene lookup returns CDR1 SGHRS and CDR2 YFSETQ. CDR3 region: CASSWGGGYNEQFF. The CDR3 DNA reads as TGCGCCAGCAGCTGGGGAGGAGGATACAATGAGCAGTTCTTC. Supplemented by reference TRBV5-1 and TRBJ2-1, the full variable domain reads KAGVTQTPRYLIKTRGQQVTLSCSPISGHRSVSWYQQTPGQGLQFLFEYFSETQRNKGNFPGRFSGRQFSNSRSEMNVSTLELGDSALYLCASSWGGGYNEQFFGPGTRLTVL.

The V and J genes are TRBV4-2 and TRBJ1-2, with a weak D call TRBD1 (6 bases). Between the trimmed V and J ends, which lost 4 bases and 4 bases, there was a span of 19 bases. CDR1 is LGHNA and CDR2 is YNFKEQ in the germline V gene. This CDR3 comprises 16 residues. The DNA of the CDR3 is TGTGCCAGCAGCCCCCCGCCCGGACAGCCGCCCTATGGCTACACCTTC. Protein product: CASSPPPGQPPYGYTF.

This clonotype came up a few times. This chain links TRBV12-3 or TRBV12-4 with TRBJ2-3, with 12 bases fitting TRBD2. The junction had 8 bases not matched to a gene; V was cut back by 6 bases and J by 4 bases. CDR3 length: 16 amino acids. The CDR3 spells CASRTSGSNPADTQYF. CDR3 DNA: TGTGCCAGCAGGACTAGCGGGAGCAATCCAGCAGATACGCAGTATTTT.

V gene TRBV18 combines with J gene TRBJ2-3; D could derive from TRBD1 or TRBD2 (6 bases each). The CDR3 loop spans 15 amino acids. CDR1 and CDR2 from the germline V gene are KGHSH and LQKENI. The V gene lost 5 bases and the J gene lost 6 bases, with 18 bases spanning the gap. Here the CDR3 DNA reads TGTGCCAGCTCATTCTATACAGGGACTTCTGATACGCAGTATTTT. Protein product: CASSFYTGTSDTQYF.

This clonotype was detected a few times. The rearrangement joins TRBV20-1 to TRBJ2-3; 12 bases map to TRBD1. Per the germline V gene, CDR1 is DFQATT and CDR2 is SNEGSKA (reference sequence). V was clipped by 6 bases and J by 4 bases; unmatched bases: 5. The CDR3 covers 14 residues. DNA for the CDR3: TGCAGTGCCCTCCGGGACAGGGGGCCAGATACGCAGTATTTT. This gives the protein CSALRDRGPDTQYF.

This rearrangement joins TRBV5-1 to TRBJ2-1; a weak D match, TRBD2 (6 bases). Trimming took off 0 bases at V and 3 bases at J, with 13 bases between the two ends. CDR1 SGHRS and CDR2 YFSETQ come from the germline V gene. CDR3 length: 16 amino acids. This CDR3 reads CASSLVGGKGYNEQFF. For the CDR3, the DNA is TGCGCCAGCAGCTTGGTTGGGGGGAAGGGCTACAATGAGCAGTTCTTC.

This clonotype was seen only a few times. This chain joins TRBV27 and TRBJ2-3; D gene ambiguous. The CDR3 consists of 14 residues. V shed 3 bases and J shed 7 bases, with 14 bases lying between them. In germline, CDR1 is MNHEY, CDR2 SMNVEV (reference sequence). CDR3 DNA sequence: TGTGCCAGCAGTTTTCTGACGGATGGACATACGCAGTATTTT. Its protein product is CASSFLTDGHTQYF.

The genes are TRBV7-8 and TRBJ1-1; no definite D call. The CDR3 sequence is 14 residues long. V was trimmed by 5 bases and J by 4 bases, leaving 14 bases between them. The germline V gene has CDR1 SGHVS and CDR2 FQNEAQ. CDR3 protein: CASSRGWVVTEAFF. The CDR3, as DNA: TGTGCCAGCAGCCGAGGATGGGTGGTCACTGAAGCTTTCTTT.

The rearrangement joins TRBV7-9 to TRBJ1-5; D uncertain. CDR1 is SEHNR and CDR2 is FQNEAQ in the germline V gene (reference sequence). V was shortened by 1 base and J by 3 bases, with 10 bases between the two germline ends. The CDR3 has 15 residues. CDR3 sequence (DNA): TGTGCCAGCAGCTTAGATTCAGGTTACAATCAGCCCCAGCATTTT. It yields the protein CASSLDSGYNQPQHF.

The chain couples TRBV12-3 or TRBV12-4 to TRBJ2-3; 8 bases are a match to TRBD2. With V trimmed by 6 bases and J by 2 bases, 13 bases remained unmatched. The CDR3 loop spans 17 amino acids. The CDR3 sequence is CASSRAWERGYTDTQYF. CDR3 DNA: TGTGCCAGCAGCCGGGCCTGGGAGCGGGGGTACACAGATACGCAGTATTTT.

V and J are TRBV5-5 and TRBJ1-6, with TRBD1 as a possible D gene (5 bases). Looked up from germline, CDR1 is SGHKS and CDR2 is YYEKEE (reference sequence). This CDR3 contains 17 residues. Trimming took off 1 base at V and 7 bases at J, with 18 bases between the two ends. This CDR3 is CASSLFPWDGSNSPLHF. The CDR3 region has the DNA TGTGCCAGCAGCTTGTTCCCGTGGGACGGGAGCAATTCACCCCTCCACTTT.

The chain uses TRBV21-1 and TRBJ2-5; TRBD2 is taken as the D call from the table, unchecked against the DNA. TRBV21-1 is tagged as a pseudogene. The CDR3 contains 15 residues. In DNA form, the CDR3 reads TGTGCCAGCAGAGGTGGGCAGGGAGGGCAAGAGACCCAGTACTTC. It is translated as CASRGGQGGQETQYF.

This clonotype was counted a few times. V and J are TRBV7-9 and TRBJ2-5, with 12 bases that match TRBD1. J lost 5 bases, V lost 5 bases, and 6 bases had no gene match. The germline V gene encodes CDR1 SEHNR and CDR2 FQNEAQ (reference sequence). The CDR3 contains 15 residues. The CDR3 region has the DNA TGTGCCAGCAGCCGGGGACAGGGGGCCGAGGAGACCCAGTACTTC. It yields the protein CASSRGQGAEETQYF.

This chain links TRBV2 with TRBJ2-2; D could derive from TRBD1 or TRBD2 (6 bases each). Trimming removed 5 bases at V and 7 bases at J, with 20 bases between. The CDR3 contains 16 residues. Germline-derived CDR1 and CDR2 are SNHLY and FYNNEI. CDR3 amino acids: CASSLGFRGRGGELFF. DNA of the CDR3: TGTGCCAGCAGTTTGGGGTTTCGGGGGCGTGGCGGGGAGCTGTTTTTT. Combining the CDR3 with reference TRBV2 and TRBJ2-2 gives the whole variable domain EPEVTQTPSHQVTQMGQEVILRCVPISNHLYFYWYRQILGQKVEFLVSFYNNEISEKSEIFDDQFSVERPDGSNFTLKIRSTKLEDSAMYFCASSLGFRGRGGELFFGEGSRLTVL.

The table lists this clonotype with many counts. This rearrangement joins TRBV12-3 or TRBV12-4 to TRBJ2-2; no definite D call. V lost 2 bases to trimming and J lost 7 bases, with 8 bases between them. The CDR3 extends over 13 amino acids. The CDR3 sequence: CASSLFGGGELFF. The CDR3 DNA is TGTGCCAGCAGTTTATTTGGCGGCGGGGAGCTGTTTTTT.

This clonotype was seen a handful of times. V usage is TRBV14 and J usage is TRBJ1-5; D is uncertain. Between the trimmed V and J ends, which lost 0 bases and 0 bases, there was a span of 15 bases. Germline CDR1 and CDR2: SGHDN and FVKESK. The CDR3 extends over 18 amino acids. CDR3 bases: TGTGCCAGCAGCCAAGATTGGGTGGATATGCGTAGCAATCAGCCCCAGCATTTT. It is translated as CASSQDWVDMRSNQPQHF.

This clonotype was detected ten times or more. V is TRBV25-1 and J is TRBJ2-1, with D possibly TRBD2 on 5 matching bases. V was cut by 1 base and J by 7 bases, with 14 bases left in between. Germline CDR1 and CDR2: MGHDK and SYGVNS. The length of the CDR3 is 15 residues. The DNA for the CDR3 is TGTGCCAGCAGTGAATTGGAGGTTCTTAGAAATGAGCAGTTCTTC. It specifies CASSELEVLRNEQFF. Complete variable domain (other parts from reference TRBV25-1 and TRBJ2-1): EADIYQTPRYLVIGTGKKITLECSQTMGHDKMYWYQQDPGMELHLIHYSYGVNSTEKGDLSSESTVSRIRTEHFPLTLESARPSHTSQYLCASSELEVLRNEQFFGPGTRLTVL.

The V and J genes are TRBV15 and TRBJ2-7; D is uncertain. The V gene lost 0 bases and the J gene lost 0 bases, with 12 bases spanning the gap. This CDR3 spans 16 amino acids. Germline values: CDR1 LNHNV, CDR2 YYDKDF (reference sequence). The CDR3 DNA sequence: TGTGCCACCAGCAGAGATGGGCCAGGAGACTCCTACGAGCAGTACTTC. Translated: CATSRDGPGDSYEQYF.

This chain connects TRBV10-3 to TRBJ1-2; D may be TRBD1 (5 bases). The CDR3 is made up of 13 amino acids. Trimming took 11 bases from V and 5 from J, leaving 18 bases between them. Germline loops: CDR1 ENHRY, CDR2 SYGVKD. CDR3 sequence: CAVTSYGAYGYTF. In DNA form, the CDR3 reads TGTGCCGTCACCTCCTATGGGGCTTATGGCTACACCTTC.

As to this clonotype: Being one base from a much bigger clone, this may be a read error. The CDR3 DNA reads as TGCAGCGTTGGGGACAGGGGGCTTGGTGAGCAGTTCTTC. It codes for CSVGDRGLGEQFF. The chain combines TRBV29-1 with TRBJ2-1; 12 bases align to TRBD1. This CDR3 has 13 amino acids. V lost 4 bases to trimming and J lost 9 bases; unmatched junction nucleotides: 4. In germline, CDR1 is SQVTM, CDR2 ANQGSEA.

This clonotype was observed a handful of times. This sequence joins TRBV29-1 and TRBJ2-7; D is undetermined. The CDR3 is 12 residues long. V lost 4 bases and J lost 2, with 9 bases in between. Germline CDR1 SQVTM, CDR2 ANQGSEA. CDR3 sequence reads: CSVATDPYEQYF. CDR3 coding DNA: TGCAGCGTTGCGACTGATCCCTACGAGCAGTACTTC.